This T cell receptor beta chain was retrieved from a study of OX40 agonist ivuxolimab in advanced cancers. The method was immunoSEQ multiplex PCR; TCRdb's version includes in-frame clones alone and lacks a portion of them. The top ten hold 15% to 20% of the sample, which has around 37,000 clones, roughly 79% seen once. This clone was picked up one time. This CDR3 contains 15 residues. V lost 2 bases to trimming and J lost 8 bases, with 16 bases between them. Germline V lookup: CDR1 MDHEN, CDR2 SYDVKM. The sample consisted of CD4+ or CD8+ T cells sorted from blood, taken in a trial of the OX40 agonist ivuxolimab. This rearrangement joins TRBV28 to TRBJ2-4; tentative D call: TRBD1 (5 bases). The source is an adult with an advanced solid tumor such as melanoma, head and neck, liver or kidney cancer. The CDR3 DNA sequence: TGTGCCAGCAGTTTACTTGGACACCAAGGGGACATTCAGTACTTC. It codes for CASSLLGHQGDIQYF.